The 2 T cell receptor beta chains below were found in one sample sequenced in a study of beta chain features in type 1 diabetes. The authors reverse transcribed all of the isolated RNA, so sequencing captured expressed TCRB transcripts. Sequenced by immunoSEQ multiplex PCR; TCRdb stores in-frame clones only, minus some. This sample has around 340,000 clones, with around 9.7% found just once. Their antigens remain unidentified. Study conclusions and caveats: Type 1 diabetes patients had moderately but significantly shorter TCRB CDR3s in all four CD4+ subsets.

Material for sequencing was central memory CD4+ T cells from blood. The receptors derive from a man aged 25-45 years with type 1 diabetes.

The chain uses TRBV2 and TRBJ2-5; perhaps TRBD2 as D (6 bases). The V end was cut by 7 bases, the J end by 1 base, with 22 bases between. Germline CDR1 SNHLY, CDR2 FYNNEI. CDR3 length: 17 residues. CDR3 in DNA: TGTGCCAGCAAAGGTACTAGGGATGGAGGGTCCCAAGAGACCCAGTACTTC. It encodes CASKGTRDGGSQETQYF.

Only a few counts were recorded for this clone. The chain couples TRBV10-3 to TRBJ1-5, with unresolved D. The germline gives CDR1 ENHRY, CDR2 SYGVKD. The CDR3 consists of 14 residues. Trimming took off 10 bases at V and 2 bases at J, with 15 bases between the two ends. CDR3 amino acids: CATATVSRNQPQHF. Written as DNA, the CDR3 is TGTGCCACCGCTACAGTGTCCCGCAATCAGCCCCAGCATTTT.